Listed below are T cell receptor beta chains from one sample, sequenced in a study of blood T cells in healthy people across ages. TCRdb used MiXCR to reprocess the 5' RACE reads, holding one entry per CDR3 protein. This table has around 1.5 million distinct CDR3 sequences, approximately 59% appearing once. The material sequenced was blood. The receptors originated from a man younger than 30 in good health. Both conserved end residues are part of each CDR3. Each record gives: J gene, V gene, clone size, D gene, CDR3 DNA, CDR3 protein. A D gene is named only where the DNA matches it firmly. Expanded clones are given a class, and other clones once, few, many or no size at all.

>TRBJ2-7|TRBV29-1|-|-
TGCAGCGTTGAAGATTTGGGAGATATGGCTCGCGAGCAGTACTTC
CSVEDLGDMAREQYF
>TRBJ2-1|TRBV20-1|few|TRBD2
TGCAGTGTCGCAGCGGGGGGGCCTCGGGATGAGCAGTTCTTC
CSVAAGGPRDEQFF
>TRBJ1-5|TRBV2|-|-
TGTGCCAGCTCTTCGATAAGGGCTGGGAATCAGCCCCAGCATTTT
CASSSIRAGNQPQHF
>TRBJ1-5|TRBV20-1|-|-
TGCAGTGCCCTCCGAAGGGAGGATGGTCAGCCCCAGCATTTT
CSALRREDGQPQHF
>TRBJ2-7|TRBV13|many|-
TGTGCCAGCAGAGACGGTAGCTCCTACGAGCAGTACTTC
CASRDGSSYEQYF
>TRBJ2-7|TRBV15|once|-
TGTGCCACCAGCAGAGTGCTTACAGGCTACGAGCAGTACTTC
CATSRVLTGYEQYF
>TRBJ2-4|TRBV3-1|few|-
TGTGCCAGCAGCCAAGATCTCGGGCGGAGAGGCAAAAACATTCAGTACTTC
CASSQDLGRRGKNIQYF
>TRBJ2-1|TRBV18|-|-
TGTGCCAGCTCAACGGGCAGGGGGGACGATGAGCAGTTCTTC
CASSTGRGDDEQFF
>TRBJ2-7|TRBV11-2|-|-
TGTGCCAGCAGCTTAGATCCGGGAGCCTCGGTCGATCAGTACTTC
CASSLDPGASVDQYF
>TRBJ1-2|TRBV29-1|-|TRBD1
TGCAGCGCATGGACAGGGGATGGCTACACCTTC
CSAWTGDGYTF
>TRBJ2-7|TRBV4-3|-|-
TGCGCCAGCAGCCAAGTGGCAGAGCAAACCTACGAGCAGTACTTC
CASSQVAEQTYEQYF
>TRBJ2-4|TRBV6-6|few|-
TGTGCCAGCAGTGGTCGGCGGTCGCAGTACTTC
CASSGRRSQYF
>TRBJ1-6|TRBV10-3|-|-
TGTGCCATCAGTGATTCCCAGAGCAGCAAAAATTCACCCCTCCACTTT
CAISDSQSSKNSPLHF
>TRBJ2-7|TRBV6-5|-|-
TGTGCCAGCAGTTACTGGCAGGCAGCCTACGAGCAGTACTTC
CASSYWQAAYEQYF
>TRBJ2-5|TRBV12-3/TRBV12-4|few|TRBD2
TGTGCCAGCAGTTCCACCCCGGGGGGGGAGACCCAGTACTTC
CASSSTPGGETQYF
>TRBJ1-1|TRBV4-1|-|-
TGCGCCAGCAGCCAAGCTATGGGTACTGAAGCTTTCTTT
CASSQAMGTEAFF
>TRBJ2-7|TRBV11-2|-|TRBD2
TGTGCCAGCAGCTTAGAAGCACTAGCGGGAGGCTCCTACGAGCAGTACTTC
CASSLEALAGGSYEQYF
>TRBJ2-5|TRBV29-1|-|-
TGCAGCGTTGAAGAGGAAAATTGCAGGCAGTACTTC
CSVEEENCRQYF
>TRBJ2-3|TRBV6-5|once|-
TGTGCCAGCAGTTATGGGGGGCCAGTAGCGGATACGCAGTATTTT
CASSYGGPVADTQYF
>TRBJ1-1|TRBV3-1|-|-
TGTGCCAGCAGGCAGGACGGAACCATGAACACTGAAGCTTTCTTT
CASRQDGTMNTEAFF
>TRBJ2-5|TRBV7-9|-|TRBD2
TGTGCCAGCAGCGTCCTCACCACTAGCGGTTGGGAAGAGACCCAGTACTTC
CASSVLTTSGWEETQYF
>TRBJ2-3|TRBV4-1|-|-
TGCGCCAGCAGCCAAGGAAGCAACACAGATACGCAGTATTTT
CASSQGSNTDTQYF
>TRBJ2-1|TRBV12-3/TRBV12-4|-|-
TGTGCCAGCAGTTTAGGGGGGCTAGCTCCCCGCAATGAGCAGTTCTTC
CASSLGGLAPRNEQFF
>TRBJ1-1|TRBV7-9|-|-
TGTGCCAGCAGTTCCCCGCTGAACACTGAAGCTTTCTTT
CASSSPLNTEAFF
>TRBJ1-4|TRBV5-8|-|-
TGTGCCAGCACCGGCCGTGCCAGCAATGAAAAACTGTTTTTT
CASTGRASNEKLFF
>TRBJ2-7|TRBV4-3|few|TRBD1
TGCGCCAGCAGCCAAGGGACAGGGGCGGCCTACGAGCAGTACTTC
CASSQGTGAAYEQYF
>TRBJ1-3|TRBV12-3/TRBV12-4|-|-
TGTGCCAGCAGCCCCGGGGGGACCTCTGGAAACACCATATATTTT
CASSPGGTSGNTIYF
>TRBJ2-5|TRBV28|few|-
TGTGCCAGCAGTTTAAGGGGGGGCGGAGACCCCCAAGAGACCCAGTACTTC
CASSLRGGGDPQETQYF
>TRBJ1-5|TRBV2|-|-
TGTGCCAGCAAGGGGGGCAGGCCCCAGCCCCAGCATTTT
CASKGGRPQPQHF
>TRBJ1-2|TRBV12-3/TRBV12-4|-|-
TGTGCCAGCAAAGTTACAGGGAAGGAGAGGGGCTACACCTTC
CASKVTGKERGYTF
>TRBJ2-3|TRBV7-2|-|TRBD1
TGTGCCAGCAGCTTGCATCAGGGGGTTCTGCAAGATACGCAGTATTTT
CASSLHQGVLQDTQYF
>TRBJ2-2|TRBV29-1|-|-
TGCAGCGCCACCACTGGAAACACCGGGGAGCTGTTTTTT
CSATTGNTGELFF
>TRBJ1-2|TRBV5-1|few|-
TGCGCCAGCAGCTTGGCCATGAGTCTATTCACTGGCTACACCTTC
CASSLAMSLFTGYTF
>TRBJ2-3|TRBV7-2|-|-
TGTGCCAGCAGCTTAGTTCCGGCTACAGATACGCAGTATTTT
CASSLVPATDTQYF
>TRBJ1-4|TRBV6-1|once|-
TGTGCCAGCAGTGATGTTACCGTGCGGGATAATGAAAAACTGTTTTTT
CASSDVTVRDNEKLFF
>TRBJ2-7|TRBV15|-|TRBD2
TGTGCCACCAGCAGAGGGGGACTAGCGTATGGCTCCTACGAGCAGTACTTC
CATSRGGLAYGSYEQYF
>TRBJ2-3|TRBV29-1|-|-
TGCAGCGTTGAACGAGGGGTAGGCCCAAGAGGGAGAGGCACAGATACGCAGTATTTT
CSVERGVGPRGRGTDTQYF
>TRBJ2-5|TRBV20-1|-|TRBD2
TGCAGTGCTCTCCGGGGAGCGGGGGCACAAGAGACCCAGTACTTC
CSALRGAGAQETQYF
>TRBJ2-3|TRBV3-1|-|TRBD2
TGTGCCAGCAGCCAAGTAGCGGGAGACGCAGATACGCAGTATTTT
CASSQVAGDADTQYF